This T cell receptor (beta chain) was recovered during a study of T-cell reconstitution after alpha-beta-depleted transplantation in children. Findings and limits, study-wide: Newly produced T cells mostly accounted for T-cell counts and diversity one year post-transplant.

Library preparation (for TCRbeta) was performed with unique molecular identifiers. TCRdb re-called the PCR reads through MiXCR, storing one row per CDR3 protein. The table lists about 470,000 distinct CDR3 sequences, 43% of them singletons. Germline-derived CDR1 and CDR2 are LNHNV and YYDKDF (reference sequence). Trimming took 3 bases from V and 3 from J, leaving 10 bases between them. The CDR3 length is 14 residues. Points on this clonotype: Its antigen is undetermined.

The TCR was taken from a girl aged 2 to 9 with aplastic anemia, due to receive a stem cell transplant. Sequencing used PBMCs, obtained before TCRalphabeta/CD19-depleted stem cell transplant. The chain links TRBV15 to TRBJ2-3; D is ambiguous. This CDR3 reads CATSRSLGTDTQYF. The CDR3 DNA is TGTGCCACCAGCAGGAGCCTAGGGACAGATACGCAGTATTTT.